This passage covers 3 T cell receptor beta chains from one sample sequenced in a study of blood T cell repertoires in COVID-19. The repertoire was sequenced with immunoSEQ multiplex PCR; TCRdb's copy has only in-frame clones and lacks some. The table records 290,000 or so clones, about 88% of them present only once. Sequenced: peripheral blood. The receptors here all came from a man between 65 and 79 years old with acute or convalescent COVID-19.

J is TRBJ1-6 and V is TRBV28, with 7 positions matching TRBD1. Germline trimming cut 7 bases from V and 0 bases from J; bases unmatched to any gene: 15. The CDR3 consists of 19 residues. Germline V gene lookup returns CDR1 MDHEN and CDR2 SYDVKM. The CDR3, as DNA: TGTGCCAGCAAGTCCCGGGACAGCGGTAGGAGCTCCTATAATTCACCCCTCCACTTT. Encoded protein: CASKSRDSGRSSYNSPLHF.

The V gene is TRBV28, the J gene TRBJ2-3; TRBD2 matches 7 bases. The V gene's germline CDR1 is MDHEN and CDR2 SYDVKM. This CDR3 comprises 17 residues. V was pared by 5 bases and J by 2 bases, with 13 bases of the junction left unmatched. CDR3 residues: CASSIPRLADYTDTQYF. CDR3 sequence (DNA): TGTGCCAGCAGTATACCCCGACTAGCTGATTACACAGATACGCAGTATTTT.

The V gene is TRBV24-1, the J gene TRBJ2-5, with D uncertain. The CDR3 loop spans 14 amino acids. Germline CDR1 and CDR2: KGHDR and SFDVKD. The V end was cut by 5 bases, the J end by 2 bases, with 11 bases between. The CDR3 nucleotides are TGTGCCACCAGTGTCAACCTAGATCAAGAGACCCAGTACTTC. It yields the protein CATSVNLDQETQYF.